The present entry profiles one T cell receptor (beta chain) with its context. The sample comes from a study of T cell changes during pregnancy in multiple sclerosis. Germline assignment: CDR1 KGHSH and CDR2 LQKENI. The ends lost 2 bases at V and 4 bases at J; junction bases unmatched: 11. The CDR3 runs to 17 residues. Method: immunoSEQ multiplex PCR; TCRdb's copy keeps in-frame clones and lacks some. The table lists under 50,000 clones, roughly 92% of them singletons, with roughly 0.61% in the top ten. The source material was CD4+ T cells from peripheral blood mononuclear cells, sampled in the first trimester of pregnancy. The rearrangement uses TRBV18 and TRBJ2-7, with TRBD1 identical over 10 bases. This clonotype was sampled from a female donor with multiple sclerosis, enrolled in a pregnancy study. The CDR3 DNA follows: TGTGCCAGCTCACCATTACCTGGGGGACAGGGGATATACGAGCAGTACTTC. This sequence encodes CASSPLPGGQGIYEQYF. Variable domain in full (rest from reference TRBV18 and TRBJ2-7): NAGVMQNPRHLVRRRGQEARLRCSPMKGHSHVYWYRQLPEEGLKFMVYLQKENIIDESGMPKERFSAEFPKEGPSILRIQQVVRGDSAAYFCASSPLPGGQGIYEQYFGPGTRLTVT.